This TCR beta chain was found in a study of T-cell reconstitution after alpha-beta-depleted transplantation in children. Unique molecular identifiers were used to barcode this TCRbeta library. TCRdb reprocessed the PCR reads via MiXCR and lists one record per CDR3 protein. The sample consists of more than 250,000 distinct CDR3 sequences, nearly 10% of them appearing once. Material: PBMCs from the stem cell graft donor, obtained from the stem cell graft. The TCR originated in a human donor who donated a stem cell graft to a child with SCID.

The CDR3 DNA follows: TGTGCCAGCAGTCCCGTTAGGGTTATGAACACTGAAGCTTTCTTT. Protein product: CASSPVRVMNTEAFF. The J gene is TRBJ1-1, the V gene TRBV27; D not resolved. The CDR3 runs 15 residues. V lost 5 bases to trimming and J lost 0 bases, with 13 bases between them. Per germline, CDR1 MNHEY and CDR2 SMNVEV (reference sequence).